This TCR beta chain emerged from a study of CD8 T cell repertoires and HIV-1 epitope variants. Study-level background: 1M T cells were kept uncultured as a baseline.

Regarding the study as a whole: Most of the nine antigen-specific clonotypes appeared cross-reactive to autologous or escape variants.

Clones were read by immunoSEQ multiplex PCR, and TCRdb kept only the in-frame ones, dropping some. Altogether some 5,000 clones are present, about three fifths being singletons, with the ten largest covering approximately 40%. This CDR3 is 12 amino acids long. The germline CDR1 and CDR2 sequences are SGHNT and YYREEE (reference sequence). V was pared by 4 bases and J by 1 base, with 4 bases between. Comments on this clone: Its specificity is unknown.

Material for sequencing was cultured CD8+ T cells derived from PBMCs. The TCR was taken from a male donor with HIV. V gene TRBV5-4 combines with J gene TRBJ2-3, with D unresolved. The CDR3, as DNA: TGTGCCAGCAGCCGCCGCACAGATACGCAGTATTTT. It yields the protein CASSRRTDTQYF.